One sample yielded the 11 T cell receptor beta chains listed below, sequenced in a study of OX40 agonist ivuxolimab in advanced cancers. The library came from the immunoSEQ multiplex PCR assay. Here the immuneACCESS table is served through TCRdb, limited to in-frame sequences with V and J called. Missing clones are a known gap in these copies; in checked studies unresolved V genes cover under half, and the rest lacks a known reason. The sample yields about 67,000 clones; more than 85% were counted once. The leading ten clones occupy roughly 2.4% of the sample. The starting material was CD4+ or CD8+ T cells sorted from blood, obtained in a trial of the OX40 agonist ivuxolimab. Receptor source: an adult with an advanced solid tumor such as melanoma, head and neck, liver or kidney cancer.

The V gene is TRBV7-9, the J gene TRBJ2-2, with 11 positions matching TRBD1. Losses at the gene ends were 5 bases for V and 5 bases for J; bases not matched to a gene: 13. CDR1 and CDR2 from the germline V gene are SEHNR and FQNEAQ (reference sequence). The CDR3 consists of 18 residues. The CDR3 DNA follows: TGTGCCAGCAGCCCGGCCCCCGGGACAGGGGGGAGTACCGGGGAGCTGTTTTTT. It yields the protein CASSPAPGTGGSTGELFF.

The chain couples TRBV5-4 to TRBJ2-7; D gene ambiguous. The CDR3 runs 13 residues. V was shortened by 2 bases and J by 4 bases, with 10 bases between the two germline ends. Germline V lookup: CDR1 SGHNT, CDR2 YYREEE (reference sequence). The CDR3 coding sequence is TGTGCCAGCAGCTTCGGTGTCTTTTACGAGCAGTACTTC. Its translation: CASSFGVFYEQYF.

The chain combines TRBV19 with TRBJ1-1, with 8 positions matching TRBD1. CDR1 is LNHDA and CDR2 is SQIVND in the germline V gene (reference sequence). There are 15 residues in the CDR3. V shed 6 bases and J 1 base; nucleotides not matched to a gene: 7. The CDR3 spells CASRHDRGSNTEAFF. In nucleotides, the CDR3 is TGTGCCAGTAGGCACGACAGGGGATCGAACACTGAAGCTTTCTTT.

The gene calls are TRBV28 and TRBJ1-1, with 7 bases matching TRBD1. With 9 bases clipped from V and 7 bases from J, the junction kept 11 bases outside the gene matches. Germline V lookup: CDR1 MDHEN, CDR2 SYDVKM. The CDR3 spans 13 residues. CDR3 in DNA: TGTGCCAGTAGCCTTTATAGGGGGCTTGAAGCTTTCTTT. Translated, it gives CASSLYRGLEAFF.

This clone was found a few times. The chain couples TRBV2 to TRBJ2-3, with 10 bases matching TRBD2. The CDR3 sequence is 16 residues long. V trimming: 2 bases; J trimming: 1 base; junction bases outside the gene matches: 3. CDR1 and CDR2 (germline): SNHLY, FYNNEI. The CDR3 here is CASSERGTSGTDTQYF. The CDR3 region has the DNA TGTGCCAGCAGTGAAAGGGGGACTAGCGGCACAGATACGCAGTATTTT.

The rearrangement joins TRBV4-1 to TRBJ2-3; tentatively, D is TRBD1 (6 bases). The ends were cut back, 3 bases at V and 4 bases at J, with 14 bases in the middle. Germline V gives CDR1 MGHRA, CDR2 YSYEKL. The CDR3 spans 15 residues. CDR3 amino acids: CASSHPTDRSDTQYF. CDR3 nucleotides: TGCGCCAGCAGCCATCCTACGGACAGATCAGATACGCAGTATTTT.

J is TRBJ1-1 and V is TRBV2; D perhaps matches TRBD1 (5 bases). V was pared by 5 bases and J by 0 bases, with 13 bases between. The CDR3 covers 15 residues. Germline V gene lookup returns CDR1 SNHLY and CDR2 FYNNEI. The CDR3 spells CASSRDAGMNTEAFF. As DNA, the CDR3 is TGTGCCAGCAGTAGGGACGCCGGAATGAACACTGAAGCTTTCTTT. The entire variable domain, with the rest obtained from reference TRBV2 and TRBJ1-1, is as follows: EPEVTQTPSHQVTQMGQEVILRCVPISNHLYFYWYRQILGQKVEFLVSFYNNEISEKSEIFDDQFSVERPDGSNFTLKIRSTKLEDSAMYFCASSRDAGMNTEAFFGQGTRLTVV.

This chain joins TRBV6-6 and TRBJ2-7; the match to TRBD2 covers 7 bases. The CDR3 spans 15 residues. Germline loops: CDR1 MNHNY, CDR2 SVGAGI (reference sequence). With 5 bases clipped from V and 4 bases from J, the junction kept 11 bases outside the gene matches. In nucleotides, the CDR3 is TGTGCCAGCAGTACCCGAGGGGCGGGAGTGTACGAGCAGTACTTC. It encodes CASSTRGAGVYEQYF.

The chain employs TRBV7-2 and TRBJ2-5, with TRBD2 as a possible D gene (5 bases). Germline V gene sequence: CDR1 SGHTA, CDR2 FQGNSA. Trimming pared 4 bases from V and 9 bases from J, leaving 9 bases between. This CDR3 region has 11 residues. The CDR3, as DNA: TGTGCCAGCAGCTCAATGAGGGCCCAGTACTTC. Translated: CASSSMRAQYF. Variable domain in full (rest from reference TRBV7-2 and TRBJ2-5): GAGVSQSPSNKVTEKGKDVELRCDPISGHTALYWYRQSLGQGLEFLIYFQGNSAPDKSGLPSDRFSAERTGGSVSTLTIQRTQQEDSAVYLCASSSMRAQYFGPGTRLLVL.

This clone was seen a single time. This chain joins TRBV6-5 and TRBJ2-7; the match to TRBD1 covers 9 bases. CDR3 length: 15 residues. The germline gives CDR1 MNHEY, CDR2 SVGAGI. V shed 4 bases and J 4 bases; nucleotides not matched to a gene: 8. The CDR3 loop reads CASSSWTGDGYEQYF. The CDR3 DNA reads as TGTGCCAGCAGTTCCTGGACAGGGGACGGGTACGAGCAGTACTTC.

The rearrangement uses TRBV6-5 and TRBJ1-1; D unclear. CDR1 and CDR2 (germline): MNHEY, SVGAGI. The CDR3 runs 13 residues. V dropped 5 bases and J dropped 7 bases, with 14 bases sitting between them. The CDR3 bases are TGTGCCAGCAGTAACCAAGGGAGCCTTGAAGCTTTCTTT. Translation: CASSNQGSLEAFF.